These 12 T cell receptor beta chains came from one sample sequenced in a study of OX40 agonist ivuxolimab in advanced cancers. Generated by immunoSEQ multiplex PCR, the TCRdb table keeps only in-frame clones and is missing some. This sample has over 14,000 clones; almost 80% occur once, and the top ten carry 30% to 35%. Material: CD4+ or CD8+ T cells sorted from blood, obtained in a trial of the OX40 agonist ivuxolimab. The receptors were sampled from an adult with an advanced solid tumor such as melanoma, head and neck, liver or kidney cancer.

The chain's CDR3 is CSALTGTATYEQYF. The CDR3 DNA sequence: TGCAGCGCCCTGACCGGGACGGCAACCTACGAGCAGTACTTC. V usage is TRBV29-1 and J usage is TRBJ2-7; the D gene could be TRBD1 or TRBD2 (5 bases each). Per germline, CDR1 SQVTM and CDR2 ANQGSEA. Trimming removed 7 bases from V and 2 bases from J, with 18 bases in between. The CDR3 runs 14 residues.

This sequence joins TRBV28 and TRBJ2-5, with D perhaps being TRBD1 or TRBD2 (6 bases each). CDR1 is MDHEN and CDR2 is SYDVKM in the germline V gene. CDR3 size: 16 residues. Trimming removed 1 base from V and 3 bases from J, with 15 bases in between. CDR3 nucleotides: TGTGCCAGCAGTTTATCCCCGCGAGGGGGGAAAGAGACCCAGTACTTC. It encodes CASSLSPRGGKETQYF.

The chain combines TRBV6-4 with TRBJ2-2; maybe TRBD1 (6 bases). The CDR3 spans 16 residues. Trimming left V 0 bases short and J 1 base short, with 9 bases between. Germline V lookup: CDR1 MRHNA, CDR2 SNTAGT. CDR3 region: CASSDSAQGNTGELFF. DNA of the CDR3: TGTGCCAGCAGTGACTCGGCACAGGGGAACACCGGGGAGCTGTTTTTT.

This clone was detected once. V is TRBV6-1 and J is TRBJ2-4; D call uncertain. The CDR3 loop spans 16 amino acids. Germline-derived CDR1 and CDR2 are MNHNS and SASEGT. V was trimmed by 4 bases and J by 1 base, leaving 14 bases between them. CDR3 coding DNA: TGTGCCAGCAGTGGGGGATTCTATCGGGCCAAAAACATTCAGTACTTC. Residues: CASSGGFYRAKNIQYF.

This clone has just a few counts. The rearrangement links TRBV6-6 to TRBJ1-2, with unresolved D. This CDR3 has 14 amino acids. Germline CDR1 reads MNHNY; CDR2 reads SVGAGI (reference sequence). Trimming stripped 7 bases from V and 3 bases from J, with 15 bases between. The CDR3 region has the DNA TGTGCCAGCATCCTCTATGAGGGAGACTATGGCTACACCTTC. The encoded protein is CASILYEGDYGYTF.

The J gene is TRBJ2-7, the V gene TRBV6-1; 11 bases match TRBD1. The CDR3 contains 14 residues. Germline-derived CDR1 and CDR2 are MNHNS and SASEGT. J gave up 3 bases and V 4 bases, and 2 bases lay outside the gene matches. Here the CDR3 reads CASSGGTGGYEQYF. CDR3 DNA sequence: TGTGCCAGCAGTGGCGGGACAGGGGGCTACGAGCAGTACTTC.

V is TRBV7-3 and J is TRBJ2-1, with 10 bases that match TRBD2. Trimming cost V 6 bases and J 0 bases; bases outside gene matches: 8. The germline V gene has CDR1 SGHTA and CDR2 FQGTGA. This CDR3 contains 17 residues. The CDR3 DNA follows: TGTGCCAGCAGTCCCCTCGGACTAGCGGCCTCCTACAATGAGCAGTTCTTC. It encodes CASSPLGLAASYNEQFF.

J is TRBJ2-7 and V is TRBV6-5, with 10 positions matching TRBD1. The V segment lost 2 bases and the J segment 6 bases; nucleotides outside the gene matches: 4. The CDR3 spans 14 residues. From germline, CDR1 is MNHEY and CDR2 SVGAGI. CDR3 residues: CASSYRTGGVEQYF. The CDR3 DNA sequence: TGTGCCAGCAGTTACCGGACAGGGGGGGTCGAGCAGTACTTC.

The J gene is TRBJ2-1, the V gene TRBV11-2, with unresolved D. This CDR3 has 14 residues. Deletions cut 3 bases from V and 7 bases from J, with 13 bases between. From germline, CDR1 is SGHAT and CDR2 FQNNGV. The CDR3 here is CASSLAGNRNEQFF. In DNA, the CDR3 is TGTGCCAGCAGCTTGGCAGGTAACAGAAATGAGCAGTTCTTC.

A few counts support this clone. CDR3 region: CASSLVGQPQHF. The CDR3 nucleotides read TGTGCCAGCAGCTTAGTAGGTCAGCCCCAGCATTTT. The V call is TRBV11-2, the J call TRBJ1-5; no clear D gene. Germline CDR1 SGHAT, CDR2 FQNNGV. Trimming left V 1 base short and J 6 bases short, with 4 bases between. The CDR3 is 12 residues long.

This clone was observed a handful of times. A far larger clone is only one base removed, so a read error is likely. This rearrangement joins TRBV5-6 to TRBJ2-1; 9 nucleotides agree with TRBD1. Trimming took 0 bases from V and 8 from J; bases not matched to a gene: 9. This CDR3 is 16 amino acids long. The germline V gene encodes CDR1 SGHDT and CDR2 YYEEEE. CDR3 DNA: TGTGCCAGCAGCTTGGAACAGGGGGCGAGGTCAGATGAGCAGTTCTTC. Protein: CASSLEQGARSDEQFF.

The chain is built from TRBV11-1 and TRBJ1-1; D perhaps matches TRBD1 (6 bases). The ends were cut back, 0 bases at V and 5 bases at J, with 13 bases in the middle. Germline assignment: CDR1 SGHAT and CDR2 FQDESV (reference sequence). This CDR3 region has 15 residues. CDR3 amino acids: CASSLAAGALTEAFF. The CDR3 coding sequence is TGTGCCAGCAGCTTAGCCGCGGGGGCTCTGACTGAAGCTTTCTTT.